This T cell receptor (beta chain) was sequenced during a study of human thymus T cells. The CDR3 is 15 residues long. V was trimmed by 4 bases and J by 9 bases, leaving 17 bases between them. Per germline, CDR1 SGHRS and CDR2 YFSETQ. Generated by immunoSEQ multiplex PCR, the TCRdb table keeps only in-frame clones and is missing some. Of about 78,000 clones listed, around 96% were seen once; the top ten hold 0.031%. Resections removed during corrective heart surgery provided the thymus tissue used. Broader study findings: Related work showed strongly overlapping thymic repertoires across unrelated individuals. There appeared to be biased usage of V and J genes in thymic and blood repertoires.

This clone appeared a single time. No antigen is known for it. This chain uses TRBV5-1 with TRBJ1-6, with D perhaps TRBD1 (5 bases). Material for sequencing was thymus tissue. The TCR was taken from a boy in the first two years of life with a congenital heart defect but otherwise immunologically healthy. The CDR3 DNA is TGCGCCAGCAGCATGACGTCAGGGTCGCGTTCACCCCTCCACTTT. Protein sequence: CASSMTSGSRSPLHF.